Presented here are 14 T cell receptor beta chains from one specimen sequenced in a study of blood T cell repertoires in COVID-19. Sequenced by immunoSEQ multiplex PCR; TCRdb stores in-frame clones only, minus some. This table has about 75,000 clones, more than 75% appearing once. The source material was peripheral blood. The receptors were sampled from a human donor in a cohort sampled during active COVID-19.

The V and J genes are TRBV9 and TRBJ2-2; TRBD1 agrees at 9 bases. Germline CDR1 and CDR2: SGDLS and YYNGEE. The CDR3 runs to 14 residues. V shed 2 bases, J shed 5 bases, and the junction held 1 base outside the gene matches. This CDR3 reads CASSVGQGTGELFF. The CDR3 nucleotides read TGTGCCAGCAGCGTCGGACAGGGGACCGGGGAGCTGTTTTTT. Based on the CDR3 plus reference TRBV9 and TRBJ2-2, the full variable domain is DSGVTQTPKHLITATGQRVTLRCSPRSGDLSVYWYQQSLDQGLQFLIQYYNGEERAKGNILERFSAQQFPDLHSELNLSSLELGDSALYFCASSVGQGTGELFFGEGSRLTVL.

The genes are TRBV19 and TRBJ2-5, with D possibly matching TRBD2 (6 bases). The germline gives CDR1 LNHDA, CDR2 SQIVND (reference sequence). This CDR3 is 14 amino acids long. The chain's CDR3 is CAVDSGELQETQYF. CDR3 coding DNA: TGTGCAGTTGACTCGGGGGAGCTCCAAGAGACCCAGTACTTC.

V is TRBV15 and J is TRBJ2-1; 7 positions match TRBD2. CDR1 is LNHNV and CDR2 is YYDKDF in the germline V gene (reference sequence). This CDR3 has 14 residues. Trimming at V came to 11 bases and at J to 9 bases, leaving 16 bases not matched to a gene. The CDR3 protein is CAVAVGGRLTEQFF. As DNA, the CDR3 is TGTGCCGTTGCAGTTGGCGGGAGATTAACTGAGCAGTTCTTC.

This chain uses TRBV2 with TRBJ1-1; D is possibly TRBD1 (6 bases). The CDR3 runs to 13 residues. Deletions cut 6 bases from V and 1 base from J, with 9 bases between. The V gene's germline CDR1 is SNHLY and CDR2 FYNNEI. CDR3 residues: CASSGQPNTEAFF. The CDR3 DNA is TGTGCCAGCAGCGGACAGCCGAACACTGAAGCTTTCTTT.

The genes are TRBV7-9 and TRBJ1-2; D gene ambiguous. Germline assignment: CDR1 SEHNR and CDR2 FQNEAQ (reference sequence). This CDR3 has 14 residues. V dropped 7 bases and J dropped 14 bases, with 26 bases sitting between them. CDR3 region: CASTSESPVVAVTF. CDR3 bases: TGTGCCAGCACCTCGGAGAGTCCGGTCGTGGCGGTGACCTTC. Full variable domain (outside the CDR3, taken from reference TRBV7-9 and TRBJ1-2): DTGVSQNPRHKITKRGQNVTFRCDPISEHNRLYWYRQTLGQGPEFLTYFQNEAQLEKSRLLSDRFSAERPKGSFSTLEIQRTEQGDSAMYLCASTSESPVVAVTFGSGTRLTVV.

The rearrangement joins TRBV5-1 to TRBJ1-4, with 8 bases fitting TRBD1. V shed 4 bases, J shed 8 bases, and the junction held 13 bases outside the gene matches. Germline values: CDR1 SGHRS, CDR2 YFSETQ. The CDR3 sequence is 16 residues long. The CDR3 loop reads CASSLGQGGIGEKLFF. The CDR3 DNA follows: TGCGCCAGCAGCCTCGGACAGGGAGGAATCGGGGAAAAACTGTTTTTT.

The chain joins TRBV19 to TRBJ2-1; 8 bases map to TRBD2. J gave up 4 bases and V 1 base, and 3 bases lay outside the gene matches. The CDR3 sequence is 15 residues long. The germline CDR1 and CDR2 sequences are LNHDA and SQIVND (reference sequence). CDR3 sequence reads: CASSIGTSKYNEQFF. The CDR3 DNA follows: TGTGCCAGTAGTATAGGGACTAGCAAGTACAATGAGCAGTTCTTC.

This chain connects TRBV4-1 to TRBJ1-3; TRBD1 aligns across 8 bases. The CDR3 spans 16 residues. The germline V gene has CDR1 MGHRA and CDR2 YSYEKL. V shed 0 bases, J shed 8 bases, and the junction held 9 bases outside the gene matches. CDR3 sequence (DNA): TGCGCCAGCAGCCAAGATTGGACAGGGAGAACGGACACCATATATTTT. Amino acid sequence: CASSQDWTGRTDTIYF.

This clone was detected only a few times. The chain recombines TRBV7-2 with TRBJ2-5, with D uncertain. V lost 3 bases and J 4 bases, leaving 9 bases between the germline ends. There are 13 residues in the CDR3. The germline V gene encodes CDR1 SGHTA and CDR2 FQGNSA. The CDR3, as DNA: TGTGCCAGCAGCTTTGGCTTCGTAGAGACCCAGTACTTC. Amino acids: CASSFGFVETQYF.

This clone was counted a single time. The CDR3 nucleotides are TGTGCCAGCAGCTTGTGGGGGGACAATCAGCCCCAGCATTTT. It is translated as CASSLWGDNQPQHF. The J gene is TRBJ1-5, the V gene TRBV5-5; TRBD1 might be the D (5 bases). The CDR3 consists of 14 residues. In germline, CDR1 is SGHKS, CDR2 YYEKEE (reference sequence). V was cut by 1 base and J by 3 bases, with 8 bases left in between.

The chain has TRBV12-3 or TRBV12-4 and TRBJ2-1, with D uncertain. This CDR3 has 13 residues. The V end was cut by 2 bases, the J end by 4 bases, with 6 bases between. The CDR3 DNA is TGTGCCAGCAGTTTAAGCTGGTACAATGAGCAGTTCTTC. Protein: CASSLSWYNEQFF.

V is TRBV5-1 and J is TRBJ1-2; perhaps TRBD1 as D (5 bases). Trimming cost V 7 bases and J 2 bases, with 21 bases left between them. Germline V gene lookup returns CDR1 SGHRS and CDR2 YFSETQ. The CDR3 length is 16 residues. The CDR3 sequence is CASPPPSGLPNYGYTF. The CDR3 DNA is TGCGCCAGCCCGCCCCCGTCAGGGCTTCCCAACTATGGCTACACCTTC.

V is TRBV6-6 and J is TRBJ2-2; 9 bases are shared with TRBD2. Germline V gene lookup returns CDR1 MNHNY and CDR2 SVGAGI (reference sequence). Trimming at V came to 5 bases and at J to 0 bases, leaving 13 bases not matched to a gene. CDR3 length: 19 amino acids. The CDR3 DNA is TGTGCCAGCAGTCCGGGAGGCTTAGCGGGGGAGACGAACACCGGGGAGCTGTTTTTT. Its translation: CASSPGGLAGETNTGELFF.

The J gene is TRBJ2-7, the V gene TRBV11-1; tentatively, D is TRBD2 (7 bases). CDR3 length equals 13 residues. Trimming pared 5 bases from V and 6 bases from J, leaving 14 bases between. Germline V gene data show CDR1 as SGHAT and CDR2 as FQDESV (reference sequence). The CDR3 sequence is CASSHHGGLEQYF. The CDR3 region has the DNA TGTGCCAGCAGCCATCACGGGGGGCTCGAGCAGTACTTC.